Shown below are 22 T cell receptor beta chains from a single sample sequenced in a study of CD8+ T cells in alopecia areata. As to treatment: oral pan-JAK inhibitor, 5-10 mg twice daily. TCR sequencing used cDNA made by reverse transcription of extracted RNA. Measured with immunoSEQ multiplex PCR; TCRdb has only the in-frame clones, and not every one. This table has approximately 180,000 clones, roughly 60% appearing once. Specimen: CD4+ T cells sorted from blood, collected at week 24, from a patient treated with tofacitinib. Receptors originate from a human donor with alopecia areata.

This clone was picked up one time. The V and J genes are TRBV30 and TRBJ1-5; a weak D match, TRBD1 (6 bases). Deletions cut 2 bases from V and 2 bases from J, with 13 bases between. Germline V gene data show CDR1 as GTSNPN and CDR2 as SVGIG (reference sequence). CDR3 length: 15 residues. The DNA for the CDR3 is TGTGCCTGGAGTTGGGGGGGCAAAGGCAATCAGCCCCAGCATTTT. It codes for CAWSWGGKGNQPQHF.

The V call is TRBV5-1, the J call TRBJ2-3; no firm D call. The CDR3 is 16 residues long. The V gene's germline CDR1 is SGHRS and CDR2 YFSETQ. The ends were cut back, 0 bases at V and 2 bases at J, with 13 bases in the middle. The chain's CDR3 is CASSLAVSPNTDTQYF. The CDR3 DNA follows: TGCGCCAGCAGCTTGGCTGTTAGTCCGAACACAGATACGCAGTATTTT. The variable domain in full, with the rest retrieved from reference TRBV5-1 and TRBJ2-3, is KAGVTQTPRYLIKTRGQQVTLSCSPISGHRSVSWYQQTPGQGLQFLFEYFSETQRNKGNFPGRFSGRQFSNSRSEMNVSTLELGDSALYLCASSLAVSPNTDTQYFGPGTRLTVL.

This clone occurred many times. V and J are TRBV14 and TRBJ1-3, with D possibly TRBD1 on 5 matching bases. Germline values: CDR1 SGHDN, CDR2 FVKESK. This CDR3 has 15 residues. V lost 0 bases and J lost 8, with 14 bases in between. The CDR3 here is CASSQEVEGTDTIYF. The CDR3 coding sequence is TGTGCCAGCAGCCAAGAAGTGGAGGGGACGGACACCATATATTTT.

The chain couples TRBV29-1 to TRBJ2-1; tentatively, D is TRBD2 (5 bases). V was pared by 5 bases and J by 6 bases, with 11 bases between. Germline CDR1 SQVTM, CDR2 ANQGSEA. The CDR3 contains 12 residues. CDR3 sequence: CSVSRVSNEQFF. The CDR3 DNA sequence: TGCAGCGTTTCGAGGGTCAGCAATGAGCAGTTCTTC.

The V call is TRBV25-1, the J call TRBJ1-4, with D uncertain. Trimming took 6 bases from V and 8 from J, leaving 19 bases between them. Germline-derived CDR1 and CDR2 are MGHDK and SYGVNS. There are 15 residues in the CDR3. CDR3 protein: CASRAAGLSEEKLFF. CDR3 DNA: TGTGCCAGCAGGGCCGCGGGCCTGTCTGAGGAAAAACTGTTTTTT.

This clone was observed once. The rearrangement joins TRBV6-5 to TRBJ1-2; D uncertain. The CDR3 totals 14 residues. Per the germline V gene, CDR1 is MNHEY and CDR2 is SVGAGI. V lost 0 bases and J lost 2, with 7 bases in between. CDR3 region: CASSYSRQNYGYTF. The CDR3 DNA reads as TGTGCCAGCAGTTACTCGCGGCAGAACTATGGCTACACCTTC.

This clone was recorded a few times. The chain uses TRBV29-1 and TRBJ2-3; perhaps TRBD1 as D (7 bases). Trimming shortened V by 7 bases and J by 6 bases, and 17 bases separated the two germline ends. This CDR3 has 13 residues. Germline V gives CDR1 SQVTM, CDR2 ANQGSEA. CDR3 nucleotides: TGCAGCGCCCCTGACAGGGAGGAGGATACGCAGTATTTT. Translating it yields CSAPDREEDTQYF.

The chain recombines TRBV6-5 with TRBJ1-1; TRBD1 is a possible D gene (6 bases). The CDR3 covers 14 residues. Germline-derived CDR1 and CDR2 are MNHEY and SVGAGI. Trimming removed 3 bases from V and 5 bases from J, with 13 bases in between. Here the CDR3 DNA reads TGTGCCAGCAGTTATGGCGCAGGGGATACTGAAGCTTTCTTT. Translation: CASSYGAGDTEAFF.

The DNA for the CDR3 is TGTGCCTGGAGTGCAGCCCTTGGGGTCCAGTACTTC. This sequence encodes CAWSAALGVQYF. The chain links TRBV30 to TRBJ2-5; D ambiguous. V lost 1 base and J lost 10, with 13 bases in between. In germline, CDR1 is GTSNPN, CDR2 SVGIG (reference sequence). The CDR3 runs 12 residues. The full variable domain, with the rest looked up from reference TRBV30 and TRBJ2-5, is SQTIHQWPATLVQPVGSPLSLECTVEGTSNPNLYWYRQAAGRGLQLLFYSVGIGQISSEVPQNLSASRPQDRQFILSSKKLLLSDSGFYLCAWSAALGVQYFGPGTRLLVL.

This chain's CDR3 is CAWGGDSRNSPLHF. CDR3 in DNA: TGTGCCTGGGGGGGGGACAGCCGTAATTCACCCCTCCACTTT. The chain recombines TRBV30 with TRBJ1-6, with 7 positions matching TRBD1. The CDR3 has 14 amino acids. After removal of 5 bases from V and 6 bases from J, the junction contained 7 bases not matched to a gene. Germline CDR1 reads GTSNPN; CDR2 reads SVGIG (reference sequence).

The chain uses TRBV5-1 and TRBJ2-5, with TRBD1 identical over 7 bases. V dropped 0 bases and J dropped 4; count of bases not matched to a gene: 6. The CDR3 runs to 15 residues. CDR1 and CDR2 from the germline V gene are SGHRS and YFSETQ. As DNA, the CDR3 is TGCGCCAGCAGCTTGGCCGAAGGGGGCGGAGAGACCCAGTACTTC. Translating gives CASSLAEGGGETQYF.

V gene TRBV29-1 combines with J gene TRBJ1-1, with D unresolved. The V end was cut by 6 bases, the J end by 4 bases, with 15 bases between. The CDR3 runs 13 residues. Germline CDR1 is SQVTM and CDR2 is ANQGSEA. CDR3 DNA: TGCAGCGTGGTCGTCGGAGTGGGCACTGAAGCTTTCTTT. It specifies CSVVVGVGTEAFF.

This clone showed up just a few times. This chain connects TRBV7-6 to TRBJ1-1; unclear D gene. Trimming stripped 5 bases from V and 4 bases from J, with 14 bases between. The CDR3 loop spans 14 amino acids. The germline V gene encodes CDR1 SGHVS and CDR2 FNYEAQ. In DNA form, the CDR3 reads TGTGCCAGCAGCCCGAGTTTACCGGGCACTGAAGCTTTCTTT. It is translated as CASSPSLPGTEAFF.

The chain is built from TRBV30 and TRBJ1-4; no reliable D call. The V end lost 2 bases, the J end lost 8 bases, and 15 bases lay between the germline ends. Germline V CDR1 and CDR2: GTSNPN, SVGIG (reference sequence). CDR3 length: 14 amino acids. The CDR3 loop is CAWSPNSYAEKLFF. In DNA form, the CDR3 reads TGTGCCTGGAGTCCAAACTCCTACGCCGAAAAACTGTTTTTT.

There are a few counts of this clone. This chain connects TRBV29-1 to TRBJ1-1, with D possibly being TRBD1 (6 bases). The germline CDR1 and CDR2 sequences are SQVTM and ANQGSEA. The CDR3 consists of 13 residues. The V end lost 4 bases, the J end lost 3 bases, and 12 bases lay between the germline ends. In nucleotides, the CDR3 is TGCAGCGTTGGTCGGGGGGCGTACACTGAAGCTTTCTTT. Its protein product is CSVGRGAYTEAFF.

The chain combines TRBV15 with TRBJ1-2; D call uncertain. Germline V gene data show CDR1 as LNHNV and CDR2 as YYDKDF (reference sequence). V was clipped by 1 base and J by 7 bases, with 10 bases between them. This CDR3 region has 13 residues. CDR3 nucleotides: TGTGCCACCAGCAGAGTGGAGGTGGCTGGCTACACCTTC. Its protein product is CATSRVEVAGYTF.

This clone has more than one count but fewer than ten. The genes are TRBV23-1 and TRBJ1-4; D perhaps matches TRBD1 (6 bases). TRBV23-1 is placed among ORFs of uncertain function. The CDR3 spans 15 residues. The V end lost 8 bases, the J end lost 4 bases, and 17 bases lay between the germline ends. CDR3 amino acids: CASRPRGALNEKLFF. CDR3 nucleotides: TGCGCCAGCCGCCCTCGGGGGGCCCTTAATGAAAAACTGTTTTTT.

The chain combines TRBV25-1 with TRBJ1-1; weak D call: TRBD1 (5 bases). This CDR3 comprises 13 residues. Per the germline V gene, CDR1 is MGHDK and CDR2 is SYGVNS. V lost 4 bases to trimming and J lost 1 base, with 7 bases between them. The CDR3 nucleotides read TGTGCCAGCAGTGCCCAGGGGAACACTGAAGCTTTCTTT. This sequence encodes CASSAQGNTEAFF.

The rearrangement links TRBV6-6 to TRBJ2-5; D is unresolved. V was clipped by 2 bases and J by 10 bases, with 14 bases between them. The length of the CDR3 is 13 residues. Germline loops: CDR1 MNHNY, CDR2 SVGAGI (reference sequence). The CDR3 loop reads CASSYTSIAGQYF. In nucleotides, the CDR3 is TGTGCCAGCAGTTACACGTCGATTGCAGGCCAGTACTTC.

This clone was recorded a few times. Distinct nucleotide sequences in the sample also encode this CDR3. This chain's CDR3 is CASSVDTGNYGYTF. CDR3 nucleotide sequence: TGTGCCAGCAGCGTAGATACGGGTAACTATGGCTACACCTTC. The chain employs TRBV9 and TRBJ1-2; D is unresolved. The germline gives CDR1 SGDLS, CDR2 YYNGEE. Trimming took off 0 bases at V and 1 base at J, with 7 bases between the two ends. The CDR3 is 14 amino acids.

This chain uses TRBV5-1 with TRBJ1-2; tentatively, D is TRBD1 (6 bases). There are 17 residues in the CDR3. CDR1 SGHRS and CDR2 YFSETQ come from the germline V gene. With 3 bases removed from V and 1 base from J, the gap between germline ends came to 19 bases. The CDR3 DNA reads as TGCGCCAGCAGCTCGTCCCATCCGGGGGCTCATAACTATGGCTACACCTTC. Its protein is CASSSSHPGAHNYGYTF.

V and J are TRBV5-1 and TRBJ2-2; D is perhaps TRBD1 (6 bases). The CDR3 covers 16 residues. Germline assignment: CDR1 SGHRS and CDR2 YFSETQ. Trimming took 4 bases from V and 5 from J, leaving 18 bases between them. CDR3 sequence: CASSTGQFQLTGELFF. The CDR3 nucleotides are TGCGCCAGCAGCACCGGACAGTTTCAACTGACCGGGGAGCTGTTTTTT.